The sequence of this T cell receptor beta chain was determined in a study of T cells after yellow fever vaccination. Study-wide background: For low cell numbers, libraries were made with SMART-Seq v4 Ultra Low Input.

This clonotype has at least ten counts. Germline CDR1 and CDR2: SGHRS and YFSETQ. This CDR3 spans 14 amino acids. The V and J ends lost 3 bases and 2 bases, in that order; junction bases with no gene match: 5. Notes on the study in general: Post-booster samples contained most primary-vaccination clones (around 95% CD4, roughly 88% CD8).

TCRdb used MiXCR to reprocess the 5' RACE reads, holding one entry per CDR3 protein. Among 40,000 or so distinct CDR3 sequences listed, almost 7% were seen once. Source: CD8+ T cells not binding an NS4B(214-222) dextramer, sorted from PBMCs, taken 45 days after the yellow fever booster vaccination. V usage is TRBV5-1 and J usage is TRBJ2-7; TRBD2 matches at 7 bases. This clonotype was obtained from a man aged 25-45 years who received the YFV17D yellow fever vaccine. The CDR3 DNA reads TGCGCCAGCAGCTGGGGGGACTACACCTACGAGCAGTACTTC. Translating gives CASSWGDYTYEQYF.